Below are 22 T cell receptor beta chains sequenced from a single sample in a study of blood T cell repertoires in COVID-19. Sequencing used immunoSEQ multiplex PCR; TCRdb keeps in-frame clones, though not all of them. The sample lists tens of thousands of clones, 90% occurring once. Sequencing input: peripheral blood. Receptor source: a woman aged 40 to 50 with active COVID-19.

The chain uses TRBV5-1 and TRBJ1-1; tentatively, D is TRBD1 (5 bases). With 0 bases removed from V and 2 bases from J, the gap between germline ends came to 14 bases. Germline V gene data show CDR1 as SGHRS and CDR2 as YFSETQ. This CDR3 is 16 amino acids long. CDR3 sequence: CASSLAVGQGNTEAFF. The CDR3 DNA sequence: TGCGCCAGCAGCTTGGCAGTAGGCCAGGGAAACACTGAAGCTTTCTTT.

CDR3 protein: CAISDPGEGGNQPQHF. The CDR3 region has the DNA TGTGCCATCAGTGACCCCGGGGAGGGCGGCAATCAGCCCCAGCATTTT. J is TRBJ1-5 and V is TRBV10-3; D call uncertain. CDR3 length: 16 residues. From germline, CDR1 is ENHRY and CDR2 SYGVKD. Trimming shortened V by 3 bases and J by 2 bases, and 14 bases separated the two germline ends.

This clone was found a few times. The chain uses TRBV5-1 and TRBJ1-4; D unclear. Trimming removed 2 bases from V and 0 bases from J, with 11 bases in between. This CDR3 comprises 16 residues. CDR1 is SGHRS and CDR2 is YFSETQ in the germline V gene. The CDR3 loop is CASSFWERPTNEKLFF. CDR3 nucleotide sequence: TGCGCCAGCAGCTTCTGGGAGCGCCCAACTAATGAAAAACTGTTTTTT. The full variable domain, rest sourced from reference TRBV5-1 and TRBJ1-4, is KAGVTQTPRYLIKTRGQQVTLSCSPISGHRSVSWYQQTPGQGLQFLFEYFSETQRNKGNFPGRFSGRQFSNSRSEMNVSTLELGDSALYLCASSFWERPTNEKLFFGSGTQLSVL.

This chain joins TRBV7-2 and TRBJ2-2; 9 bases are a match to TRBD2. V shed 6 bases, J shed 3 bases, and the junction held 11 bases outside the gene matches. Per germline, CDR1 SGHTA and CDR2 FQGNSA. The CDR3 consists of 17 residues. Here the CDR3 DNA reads TGTGCCAGCAGTCCCCCCTGGGGCGGGGGGGACACCGGGGAGCTGTTTTTT. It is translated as CASSPPWGGGDTGELFF.

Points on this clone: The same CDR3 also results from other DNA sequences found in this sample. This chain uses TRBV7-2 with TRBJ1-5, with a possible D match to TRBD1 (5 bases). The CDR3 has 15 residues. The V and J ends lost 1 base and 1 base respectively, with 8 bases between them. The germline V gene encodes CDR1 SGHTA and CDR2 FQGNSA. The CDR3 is CASSLGGGSNQPQHF. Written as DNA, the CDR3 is TGTGCCAGCAGCTTAGGGGGGGGAAGCAATCAGCCCCAGCATTTT.

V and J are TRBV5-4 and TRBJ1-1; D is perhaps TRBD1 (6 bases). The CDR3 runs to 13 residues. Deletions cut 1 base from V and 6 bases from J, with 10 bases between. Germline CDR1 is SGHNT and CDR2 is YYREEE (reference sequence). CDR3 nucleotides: TGTGCCAGCAGCTTGCAGGGGAGGGCTGAAGCTTTCTTT. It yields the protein CASSLQGRAEAFF.

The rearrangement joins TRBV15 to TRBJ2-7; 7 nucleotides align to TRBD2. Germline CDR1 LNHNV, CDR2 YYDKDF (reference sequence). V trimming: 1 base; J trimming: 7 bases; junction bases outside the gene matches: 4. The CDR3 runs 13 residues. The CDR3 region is CATSRVWEGEQYF. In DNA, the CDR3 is TGTGCCACCAGCAGAGTGTGGGAGGGGGAGCAGTACTTC.

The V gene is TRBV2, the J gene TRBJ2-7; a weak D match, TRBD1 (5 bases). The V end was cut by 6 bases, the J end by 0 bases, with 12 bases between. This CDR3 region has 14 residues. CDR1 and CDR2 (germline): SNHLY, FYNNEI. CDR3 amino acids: CASRTGRSSYEQYF. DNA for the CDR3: TGTGCCAGCAGAACAGGTCGAAGCTCCTACGAGCAGTACTTC.

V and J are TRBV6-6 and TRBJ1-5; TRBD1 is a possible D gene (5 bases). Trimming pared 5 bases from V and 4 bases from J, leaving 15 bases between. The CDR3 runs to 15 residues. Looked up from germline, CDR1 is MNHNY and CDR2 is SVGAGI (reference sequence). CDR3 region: CASSAPGDGNQPQHF. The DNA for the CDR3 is TGTGCCAGCAGTGCTCCGGGGGACGGAAATCAGCCCCAGCATTTT.

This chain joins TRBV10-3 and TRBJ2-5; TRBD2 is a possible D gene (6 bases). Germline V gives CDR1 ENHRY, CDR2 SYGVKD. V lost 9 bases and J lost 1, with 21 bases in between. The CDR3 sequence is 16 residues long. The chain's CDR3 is CAMPRRGRGGQETQYF. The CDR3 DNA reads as TGTGCCATGCCCCGGCGGGGAAGGGGAGGCCAAGAGACCCAGTACTTC.

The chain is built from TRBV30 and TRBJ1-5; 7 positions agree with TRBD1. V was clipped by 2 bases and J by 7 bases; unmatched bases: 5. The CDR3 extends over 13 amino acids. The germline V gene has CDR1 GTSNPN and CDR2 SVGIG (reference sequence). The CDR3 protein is CAWSFRGDQPQHF. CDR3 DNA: TGTGCCTGGAGTTTCAGGGGGGACCAGCCCCAGCATTTT.

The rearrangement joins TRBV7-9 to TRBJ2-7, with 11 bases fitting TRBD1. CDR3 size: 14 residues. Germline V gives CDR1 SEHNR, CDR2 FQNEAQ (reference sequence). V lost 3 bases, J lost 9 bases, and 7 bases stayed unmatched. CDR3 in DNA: TGTGCCAGCAGCTTTCCGGGACAGGGGGTAAGGCAGTACTTC. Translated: CASSFPGQGVRQYF.

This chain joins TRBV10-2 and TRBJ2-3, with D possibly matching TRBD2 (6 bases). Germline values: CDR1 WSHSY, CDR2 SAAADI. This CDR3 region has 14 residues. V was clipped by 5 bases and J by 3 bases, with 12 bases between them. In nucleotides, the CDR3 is TGCGCCAGCAGTAAGACTAGGCGGACAGATACGCAGTATTTT. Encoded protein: CASSKTRRTDTQYF.

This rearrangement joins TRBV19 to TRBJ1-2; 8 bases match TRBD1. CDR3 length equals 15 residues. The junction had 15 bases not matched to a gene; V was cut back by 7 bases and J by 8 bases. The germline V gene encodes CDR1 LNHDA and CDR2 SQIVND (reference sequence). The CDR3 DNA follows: TGTGCCAGTACAGGGGGGACAGGAGGTGTCAGCGGCTACACCTTC. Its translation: CASTGGTGGVSGYTF.

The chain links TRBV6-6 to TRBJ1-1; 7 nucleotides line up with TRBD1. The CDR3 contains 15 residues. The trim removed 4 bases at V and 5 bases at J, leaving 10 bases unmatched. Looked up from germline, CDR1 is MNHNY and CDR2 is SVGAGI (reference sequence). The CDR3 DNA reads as TGTGCCAGCAGTTCCTCGGGGGACAGAGGAACTGAAGCTTTCTTT. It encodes CASSSSGDRGTEAFF.

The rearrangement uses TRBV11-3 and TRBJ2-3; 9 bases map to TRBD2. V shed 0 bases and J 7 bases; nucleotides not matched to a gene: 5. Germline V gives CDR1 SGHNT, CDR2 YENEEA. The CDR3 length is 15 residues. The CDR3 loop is CASSLDSGGWNTQYF. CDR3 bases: TGTGCCAGCAGCTTAGACAGCGGGGGGTGGAATACGCAGTATTTT.

The CDR3 region has the DNA TGTGCCAGCAGTTTCCTAGTAGGCGAGAGTAGTTCGGGTGAGCAGTTCTTC. As protein: CASSFLVGESSSGEQFF. The chain joins TRBV27 to TRBJ2-1; no firm D call. Per germline, CDR1 MNHEY and CDR2 SMNVEV (reference sequence). CDR3 length equals 17 residues. V dropped 3 bases and J dropped 9 bases, with 24 bases sitting between them.

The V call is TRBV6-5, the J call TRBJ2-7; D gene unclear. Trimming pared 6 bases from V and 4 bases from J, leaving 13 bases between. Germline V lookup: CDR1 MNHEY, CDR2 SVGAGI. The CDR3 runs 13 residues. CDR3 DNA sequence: TGTGCCAGCAGCCCCCGAGAAAAGTACGAGCAGTACTTC. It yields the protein CASSPREKYEQYF.

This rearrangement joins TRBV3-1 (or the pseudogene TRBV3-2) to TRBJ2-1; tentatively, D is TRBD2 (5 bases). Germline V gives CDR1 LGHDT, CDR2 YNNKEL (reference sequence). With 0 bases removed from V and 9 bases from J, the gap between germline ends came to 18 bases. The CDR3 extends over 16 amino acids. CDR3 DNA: TGTGCCAGCAGCCAAGATTTCCCCTCCCTAGCAGGTGAGCAGTTCTTC. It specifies CASSQDFPSLAGEQFF.

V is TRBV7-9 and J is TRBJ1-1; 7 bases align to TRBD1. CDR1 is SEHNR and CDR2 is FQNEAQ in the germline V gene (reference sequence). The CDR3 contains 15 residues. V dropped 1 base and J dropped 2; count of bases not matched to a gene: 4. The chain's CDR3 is CASSLGQGLNTEAFF. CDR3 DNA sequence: TGTGCCAGCAGCTTAGGACAGGGATTAAACACTGAAGCTTTCTTT.

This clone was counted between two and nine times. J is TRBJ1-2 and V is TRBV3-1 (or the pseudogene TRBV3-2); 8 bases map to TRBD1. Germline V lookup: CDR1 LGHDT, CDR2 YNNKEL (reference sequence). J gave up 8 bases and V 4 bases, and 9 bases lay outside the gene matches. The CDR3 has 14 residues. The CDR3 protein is CASSLGQGEEGYTF. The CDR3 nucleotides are TGTGCCAGCAGCCTAGGACAGGGCGAAGAGGGCTACACCTTC.

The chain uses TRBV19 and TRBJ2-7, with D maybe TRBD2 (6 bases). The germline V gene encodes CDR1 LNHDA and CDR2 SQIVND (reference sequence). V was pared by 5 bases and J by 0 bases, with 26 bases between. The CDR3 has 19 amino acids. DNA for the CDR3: TGTGCCAGTAGTCTAAATGCGGAGGGGTACGTACCCAGCTCCTACGAGCAGTACTTC. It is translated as CASSLNAEGYVPSSYEQYF.